Listed below are T cell receptor beta chains from one sample, sequenced in a study of T cell repertoires in cytomegalovirus infection. TCRdb reprocessed the reads via MiXCR and lists one record per CDR3 protein. The table has around 800,000 distinct CDR3 sequences, 32% seen once. These receptors have no known antigen. The source was cultured CD8+ T cells from PBMCs, collected from culture after CMV antigen stimulation. The receptors were sampled from a human donor in good health (CMV status not recorded). Some clones in this sample may be carry-over from other donors' samples. The CDR3 runs from the conserved cysteine through the conserved F or W. Each record gives: J gene, clone size, V gene, D gene, CDR3 protein, CDR3 DNA. A D gene is named only where the DNA matches it firmly. Not all rows give a size; the values are once, few, many and, for expanded clones, a class.

j_gene: TRBJ2-1
abundance: .
v_gene: TRBV12-3/TRBV12-4
d_gene: .
CDR3aa: CASGQSLRDFSYNEQFF
CDR3nt: TGTGCCAGCGGACAATCTTTACGGGACTTCTCCTACAATGAGCAGTTCTTC

j_gene: TRBJ1-5
abundance: .
v_gene: TRBV12-3/TRBV12-4
d_gene: TRBD1
CDR3aa: CASVEGRGGNQPQHF
CDR3nt: TGTGCCAGCGTTGAGGGCAGGGGGGGGAATCAGCCCCAGCATTTT

j_gene: TRBJ1-2
abundance: .
v_gene: TRBV4-3
d_gene: TRBD1
CDR3aa: CASSQERTGTNYGYTF
CDR3nt: TGCGCCAGCAGCCAAGAAAGGACAGGGACTAACTATGGCTACACCTTC

j_gene: TRBJ1-2
abundance: once
v_gene: TRBV27
d_gene: TRBD1
CDR3aa: CASSLTGITFYGYTF
CDR3nt: TGTGCCAGCAGCTTGACAGGGATAACCTTCTATGGCTACACCTTC

j_gene: TRBJ2-3
abundance: .
v_gene: TRBV20-1
d_gene: .
CDR3aa: CSSRGLGDTQYF
CDR3nt: TGCAGTAGTCGGGGGCTTGGTGATACGCAGTATTTT

j_gene: TRBJ1-5
abundance: .
v_gene: TRBV6-6
d_gene: .
CDR3aa: CASSYSPGGGQPQHF
CDR3nt: TGTGCCAGCAGTTACTCGCCAGGAGGGGGACAGCCCCAGCATTTT

j_gene: TRBJ1-2
abundance: .
v_gene: TRBV27
d_gene: .
CDR3aa: CASSFRQGYYGYTF
CDR3nt: TGTGCCAGCAGTTTTCGGCAGGGGTACTATGGCTACACCTTC

j_gene: TRBJ1-5
abundance: .
v_gene: TRBV7-6
d_gene: .
CDR3aa: CANSLEQSNSNQPQHF
CDR3nt: TGTGCCAACAGCTTAGAGCAGTCGAATAGCAATCAGCCCCAGCATTTT

j_gene: TRBJ2-7
abundance: many
v_gene: TRBV7-8
d_gene: .
CDR3aa: CASSLAEATEQYF
CDR3nt: TGTGCCAGCAGCTTAGCGGAGGCGACCGAGCAGTACTTC

j_gene: TRBJ2-3
abundance: few
v_gene: TRBV27
d_gene: TRBD2
CDR3aa: CASSLRLAGGRRSTDTQYF
CDR3nt: TGTGCCAGCAGTTTACGGCTAGCGGGGGGCAGACGGAGCACAGATACGCAGTATTTT

j_gene: TRBJ2-3
abundance: .
v_gene: TRBV7-9
d_gene: .
CDR3aa: CASSHPGNTDTQYF
CDR3nt: TGTGCCAGCAGCCACCCAGGAAACACAGATACGCAGTATTTT

j_gene: TRBJ1-1
abundance: .
v_gene: TRBV12-3/TRBV12-4
d_gene: .
CDR3aa: CASSVTDEAFF
CDR3nt: TGTGCCAGCAGCGTAACAGATGAAGCTTTCTTT

j_gene: TRBJ2-7
abundance: few
v_gene: TRBV20-1
d_gene: TRBD2
CDR3aa: CSARPGLAAEQYF
CDR3nt: TGCAGTGCTAGGCCCGGGCTAGCGGCAGAGCAGTACTTC

j_gene: TRBJ2-3
abundance: .
v_gene: TRBV9
d_gene: .
CDR3aa: CASSVEDWTGTDTQYF
CDR3nt: TGTGCCAGCAGCGTAGAAGATTGGACAGGCACAGATACGCAGTATTTT

j_gene: TRBJ2-3
abundance: many
v_gene: TRBV7-6
d_gene: TRBD2
CDR3aa: CASSLAGYQDTQYF
CDR3nt: TGTGCTAGCAGCTTAGCGGGGTATCAAGATACGCAGTATTTT

j_gene: TRBJ2-6
abundance: .
v_gene: TRBV11-3
d_gene: .
CDR3aa: CASAQGYGANVLTF
CDR3nt: TGTGCCAGCGCCCAGGGTTACGGGGCCAACGTCCTGACTTTC

j_gene: TRBJ2-1
abundance: few
v_gene: TRBV7-6
d_gene: .
CDR3aa: CASSPREAGEQFF
CDR3nt: TGTGCCAGCAGCCCCCGCGAGGCCGGTGAGCAGTTCTTC

j_gene: TRBJ1-5
abundance: .
v_gene: TRBV3-1
d_gene: .
CDR3aa: CANSQENQPQHF
CDR3nt: TGTGCCAACAGCCAAGAGAATCAGCCCCAGCATTTT

j_gene: TRBJ2-1
abundance: many
v_gene: TRBV7-2
d_gene: TRBD2
CDR3aa: CASKLAGDNEQFF
CDR3nt: TGTGCCAGCAAACTAGCGGGGGACAATGAGCAGTTCTTC

j_gene: TRBJ1-6
abundance: .
v_gene: TRBV9
d_gene: TRBD1
CDR3aa: CASSGTGSYSPLHF
CDR3nt: TGTGCCAGCAGCGGGACAGGGAGCTATTCACCCCTCCACTTT

j_gene: TRBJ1-1
abundance: .
v_gene: TRBV6-5
d_gene: TRBD1
CDR3aa: CASSYRGEDTEAFF
CDR3nt: TGTGCCAGCAGCTACAGGGGAGAGGACACTGAAGCTTTCTTT

j_gene: TRBJ1-5
abundance: .
v_gene: TRBV28
d_gene: TRBD1
CDR3aa: CASSLPLRQGSKQPQHF
CDR3nt: TGTGCCAGCAGTTTACCCCTTCGACAGGGTAGCAAGCAGCCCCAGCATTTT

j_gene: TRBJ2-7
abundance: many
v_gene: TRBV27
d_gene: TRBD1
CDR3aa: CASRQLDRAYEQYF
CDR3nt: TGTGCCAGCAGGCAACTGGACAGGGCCTACGAGCAGTACTTC

j_gene: TRBJ2-7
abundance: .
v_gene: TRBV10-2
d_gene: .
CDR3aa: CASRDRTVPAGQYF
CDR3nt: TGCGCCAGCAGGGATAGGACAGTTCCAGCTGGGCAGTACTTC

j_gene: TRBJ1-1
abundance: many
v_gene: TRBV7-2
d_gene: .
CDR3aa: CASSLYAGPFGPDTEAFF
CDR3nt: TGTGCCAGCAGCTTATATGCAGGCCCCTTTGGCCCGGACACTGAAGCTTTCTTT

j_gene: TRBJ1-2
abundance: many
v_gene: TRBV7-2
d_gene: .
CDR3aa: CASSLEGLFYLYGYTF
CDR3nt: TGTGCCAGCAGCTTAGAGGGGCTTTTCTACCTTTATGGCTACACCTTC

j_gene: TRBJ2-5
abundance: few
v_gene: TRBV4-3
d_gene: TRBD2
CDR3aa: CASSPTSGGAETQYF
CDR3nt: TGCGCCAGCAGCCCGACTAGCGGGGGGGCGGAGACCCAGTACTTC

j_gene: TRBJ1-2
abundance: .
v_gene: TRBV29-1
d_gene: TRBD1
CDR3aa: CSDRDSPGYGYTF
CDR3nt: TGCAGCGATAGGGACAGCCCAGGCTATGGCTACACCTTC

j_gene: TRBJ2-1
abundance: .
v_gene: TRBV18
d_gene: .
CDR3aa: CASSPPFRAYNEQFF
CDR3nt: TGTGCCAGCTCACCCCCTTTCAGGGCCTACAATGAGCAGTTCTTC

j_gene: TRBJ2-1
abundance: .
v_gene: TRBV3-1
d_gene: .
CDR3aa: CASSQDVLDYAGVDNEQFF
CDR3nt: TGTGCCAGCAGCCAAGATGTCCTCGACTATGCTGGGGTAGATAATGAGCAGTTCTTC

j_gene: TRBJ2-1
abundance: few
v_gene: TRBV7-2
d_gene: .
CDR3aa: CASSGTMYNEQFF
CDR3nt: TGTGCCAGCAGCGGGACCATGTACAATGAGCAGTTCTTC

j_gene: TRBJ1-2
abundance: .
v_gene: TRBV7-4
d_gene: .
CDR3aa: CASSLGVAYTF
CDR3nt: TGTGCCAGCAGCTTAGGGGTTGCGTACACCTTC

j_gene: TRBJ1-2
abundance: few
v_gene: TRBV4-1
d_gene: .
CDR3aa: CASSQDQGRNYGYTF
CDR3nt: TGCGCCAGCAGCCAAGATCAAGGTCGTAACTATGGCTACACCTTC

j_gene: TRBJ2-5
abundance: .
v_gene: TRBV2
d_gene: TRBD1
CDR3aa: CASSARGKETQYF
CDR3nt: TGTGCCAGCAGTGCCAGGGGGAAGGAGACCCAGTACTTC

j_gene: TRBJ2-2
abundance: .
v_gene: TRBV5-1
d_gene: .
CDR3aa: CASSLLVADVTGELFF
CDR3nt: TGCGCCAGCAGCTTGTTAGTGGCCGACGTGACCGGGGAGCTGTTTTTT

j_gene: TRBJ1-5
abundance: many
v_gene: TRBV7-9
d_gene: .
CDR3aa: CASSAQNQPQHF
CDR3nt: TGTGCCAGCAGCGCTCAAAATCAGCCCCAGCATTTT

j_gene: TRBJ2-7
abundance: .
v_gene: TRBV6-2/TRBV6-3
d_gene: TRBD1
CDR3aa: CASSPQWDRLYEQYF
CDR3nt: TGTGCCAGCAGTCCACAATGGGACAGACTCTACGAGCAGTACTTC

j_gene: TRBJ2-5
abundance: .
v_gene: TRBV9
d_gene: TRBD2
CDR3aa: CASSVTSGDQETQYF
CDR3nt: TGTGCCAGCAGCGTGACTAGCGGGGATCAAGAGACCCAGTACTTC

j_gene: TRBJ1-5
abundance: .
v_gene: TRBV4-3
d_gene: .
CDR3aa: CASSQEAQGPGPQHF
CDR3nt: TGCGCCAGCAGCCAAGAGGCCCAGGGACCGGGGCCCCAGCATTTT

j_gene: TRBJ2-7
abundance: .
v_gene: TRBV29-1
d_gene: .
CDR3aa: CSVEGGPGQILYEQYF
CDR3nt: TGCAGCGTTGAAGGGGGGCCTGGACAGATCCTCTACGAGCAGTACTTC

j_gene: TRBJ2-1
abundance: .
v_gene: TRBV20-1
d_gene: .
CDR3aa: CSARIYGQGSYNEQFF
CDR3nt: TGCAGTGCTAGAATTTATGGGCAGGGATCCTACAATGAGCAGTTCTTC

j_gene: TRBJ2-2
abundance: .
v_gene: TRBV12-5
d_gene: .
CDR3aa: CASGPTSGELFF
CDR3nt: TGTGCTAGTGGTCCGACCTCCGGGGAGCTGTTTTTT

j_gene: TRBJ2-1
abundance: .
v_gene: TRBV7-9
d_gene: .
CDR3aa: CASSLVDFNEQFF
CDR3nt: TGTGCCAGCAGCTTAGTTGACTTCAATGAGCAGTTCTTC

j_gene: TRBJ1-3
abundance: .
v_gene: TRBV19
d_gene: .
CDR3aa: CASSSSAGNTIYF
CDR3nt: TGTGCCAGTAGTTCTTCAGCTGGAAACACCATATATTTT

j_gene: TRBJ2-1
abundance: many
v_gene: TRBV7-8
d_gene: .
CDR3aa: CASSGTTVYNEQFF
CDR3nt: TGTGCCAGCAGCGGGACAACGGTTTACAATGAGCAGTTCTTC

j_gene: TRBJ2-7
abundance: .
v_gene: TRBV11-3
d_gene: .
CDR3aa: CASSPRSNPYEQYF
CDR3nt: TGTGCCAGCAGCCCAAGGTCGAATCCCTACGAGCAGTACTTC

j_gene: TRBJ2-2
abundance: .
v_gene: TRBV12-5
d_gene: .
CDR3aa: CASGFRQGSAGELFF
CDR3nt: TGTGCTAGTGGTTTTAGGCAGGGAAGTGCCGGGGAGCTGTTTTTT

j_gene: TRBJ2-2
abundance: few
v_gene: TRBV4-1
d_gene: TRBD2
CDR3aa: CASSLLGGLRSGGKNTGELFF
CDR3nt: TGCGCCAGCAGTCTCCTCGGGGGGCTACGTAGCGGGGGGAAGAACACCGGGGAGCTGTTTTTT

j_gene: TRBJ2-7
abundance: .
v_gene: TRBV12-3/TRBV12-4
d_gene: TRBD2
CDR3aa: CARPAGDYEQYF
CDR3nt: TGTGCCAGACCCGCGGGGGATTACGAGCAGTACTTC

j_gene: TRBJ2-3
abundance: .
v_gene: TRBV28
d_gene: .
CDR3aa: CASSSPGDWNTQYF
CDR3nt: TGTGCCAGCAGTTCCCCAGGGGATTGGAATACGCAGTATTTT

j_gene: TRBJ2-1
abundance: .
v_gene: TRBV4-1
d_gene: TRBD2
CDR3aa: CASSQDASGGNEQFF
CDR3nt: TGCGCCAGCAGCCAAGATGCTAGCGGGGGTAATGAGCAGTTCTTC

j_gene: TRBJ2-3
abundance: few
v_gene: TRBV7-8
d_gene: TRBD2
CDR3aa: CASSPIAGNTDTQYF
CDR3nt: TGTGCCAGCAGCCCAATAGCGGGGAACACAGATACGCAGTATTTT

j_gene: TRBJ2-2
abundance: few
v_gene: TRBV14
d_gene: .
CDR3aa: CASSVLAVNTGELFF
CDR3nt: TGTGCCAGCAGCGTTTTGGCGGTGAACACCGGGGAGCTGTTTTTT

j_gene: TRBJ1-2
abundance: few
v_gene: TRBV12-3/TRBV12-4
d_gene: TRBD1
CDR3aa: CASSRPGQGNYGYTF
CDR3nt: TGTGCCAGCAGTCGACCTGGACAGGGTAACTATGGCTACACCTTC

j_gene: TRBJ2-3
abundance: many
v_gene: TRBV7-6
d_gene: .
CDR3aa: CASSFLTGEHTDTQYF
CDR3nt: TGTGCCAGCAGCTTTCTAACGGGGGAACACACAGATACGCAGTATTTT

j_gene: TRBJ2-3
abundance: .
v_gene: TRBV7-3
d_gene: TRBD1
CDR3aa: CASSFHRGARDTQYF
CDR3nt: TGTGCCAGCAGCTTCCACAGGGGGGCCCGGGATACGCAGTATTTT

j_gene: TRBJ2-4
abundance: few
v_gene: TRBV6-4
d_gene: TRBD1
CDR3aa: CASSETGGQNIQYF
CDR3nt: TGTGCCAGCAGTGAAACAGGGGGCCAAAACATTCAGTACTTC

j_gene: TRBJ2-3
abundance: .
v_gene: TRBV4-1
d_gene: .
CDR3aa: CASSQVTAIDTQYF
CDR3nt: TGCGCCAGCAGCCAAGTCACAGCGATAGATACGCAGTATTTT

j_gene: TRBJ1-1
abundance: .
v_gene: TRBV7-8
d_gene: TRBD1
CDR3aa: CASSADSGTGGANTEAFF
CDR3nt: TGTGCCAGCAGCGCCGATTCCGGGACAGGGGGCGCGAACACTGAAGCTTTCTTT